The sequence of this TCR beta chain was determined in a study of blood T cell repertoires in COVID-19. This clone was picked up one time. TCRdb's copy holds only in-frame clones and misses some; the assay was immunoSEQ multiplex PCR. The sample has roughly 200,000 clones, 85% to 90% seen once. The origin of this receptor is a man between 35 and 55 years old with active or convalescent COVID-19. Material: peripheral blood.

CDR3 in amino acids: CASRRTDRGLHGYTF. DNA of the CDR3: TGTGCCAGCAGGAGGACTGACAGGGGATTGCATGGCTACACCTTC. The genes are TRBV28 and TRBJ1-2, with 8 positions matching TRBD1. J lost 6 bases, V lost 6 bases, and 12 bases had no gene match. Per germline, CDR1 MDHEN and CDR2 SYDVKM. The length of the CDR3 is 15 residues.